The 20 T cell receptor beta chains presented below share a single source sample, sequenced in a study of blood T cell repertoires in COVID-19. Sequencing used immunoSEQ multiplex PCR; TCRdb keeps in-frame clones, though not all of them. The data show some 500,000 clones, with 85% to 90% seen just once and roughly 7.3% held by the top ten. Input material: peripheral blood. Every receptor here comes from a woman aged 50 to 60 with COVID-19, enrolled during active disease.

There are a few counts of this clone. This sequence joins TRBV2 and TRBJ1-1; 7 nucleotides agree with TRBD1. Per germline, CDR1 SNHLY and CDR2 FYNNEI. V lost 2 bases, J lost 6 bases, and 6 bases stayed unmatched. This CDR3 region has 14 residues. The CDR3 region is CASSESAGQSEAFF. The CDR3 DNA reads TGTGCCAGCAGTGAATCGGCGGGACAGTCTGAAGCTTTCTTT.

The rearrangement links TRBV2 to TRBJ1-2; 9 bases match TRBD1. Unmatched junction bases numbered 6, after V lost 6 bases and J lost 4 bases. From germline, CDR1 is SNHLY and CDR2 FYNNEI. The CDR3 totals 14 residues. The CDR3 nucleotides read TGTGCCAGCAGAGGGACAGGGCTGTTCTATGGCTACACCTTC. It yields the protein CASRGTGLFYGYTF.

The rearrangement joins TRBV2 to TRBJ2-7, with 8 bases aligning to TRBD1. The CDR3 spans 14 residues. The V gene end was trimmed by 4 bases and the J gene end by 2 bases; junction bases not matched to a gene: 4. Germline V lookup: CDR1 SNHLY, CDR2 FYNNEI. CDR3 protein: CASSARTGTYEQYF. In DNA form, the CDR3 reads TGTGCCAGCAGTGCCCGGACAGGGACCTACGAGCAGTACTTC.

The chain combines TRBV30 with TRBJ1-1; tentatively, D is TRBD1 (5 bases). Germline CDR1 GTSNPN, CDR2 SVGIG (reference sequence). V was cut by 0 bases and J by 4 bases, with 12 bases left in between. This CDR3 is built from 14 residues. This chain's CDR3 is CAWSVRGRVTEAFF. CDR3 DNA: TGTGCCTGGAGTGTAAGGGGCAGGGTCACTGAAGCTTTCTTT.

The J gene is TRBJ1-5, the V gene TRBV10-3; 9 bases are shared with TRBD1. J was trimmed by 6 bases and V by 4 bases; bases with no gene match: 7. This CDR3 is 15 amino acids long. In germline, CDR1 is ENHRY, CDR2 SYGVKD. In DNA form, the CDR3 reads TGTGCCATCAGTGCGGGACAGGGATCCAGTCAGCCCCAGCATTTT. Translated, it gives CAISAGQGSSQPQHF.

The rearrangement uses TRBV9 and TRBJ2-2; the match to TRBD2 covers 11 bases. J was trimmed by 7 bases and V by 0 bases; bases with no gene match: 2. This CDR3 contains 15 residues. The germline V gene encodes CDR1 SGDLS and CDR2 YYNGEE. CDR3 loop: CASSVGTSGGGELFF. CDR3 DNA sequence: TGTGCCAGCAGCGTAGGAACTAGCGGGGGCGGGGAGCTGTTTTTT.

The chain employs TRBV2 and TRBJ2-5, with a weak D call TRBD1 (6 bases). Germline V lookup: CDR1 SNHLY, CDR2 FYNNEI. V lost 6 bases and J 5 bases, leaving 16 bases between the germline ends. The CDR3 has 14 amino acids. The CDR3 protein is CASSEDTGWETQYF. The CDR3 DNA reads TGTGCCAGCAGCGAGGATACAGGGTGGGAGACCCAGTACTTC.

This sequence joins TRBV5-1 and TRBJ2-7; D possibly corresponds to TRBD2 (5 bases). The CDR3 spans 16 residues. The germline V and J ends were trimmed by 5 bases and 5 bases, with 23 bases remaining between them. Per the germline V gene, CDR1 is SGHRS and CDR2 is YFSETQ. CDR3 protein: CASSSIPAAGSDEQYF. The CDR3 nucleotides read TGCGCCAGCAGTTCGATTCCAGCTGCGGGCTCGGACGAGCAGTACTTC.

The genes are TRBV25-1 and TRBJ1-4; 8 positions match TRBD1. CDR3 length equals 16 residues. After removal of 1 base from V and 5 bases from J, the junction contained 6 bases not matched to a gene. Looked up from germline, CDR1 is MGHDK and CDR2 is SYGVNS. The CDR3 DNA sequence: TGTGCCAGCAGTGAATGGGGGACAGGCCGAAATGAAAAACTGTTTTTT. As protein: CASSEWGTGRNEKLFF.

The V gene is TRBV1, the J gene TRBJ2-4; TRBD2 was called by the table and not checked on the DNA. TRBV1 is termed a pseudogene. CDR3 length equals 14 residues. The CDR3: CTSRGLACKNIQYF. DNA for the CDR3: TGCACCAGCAGGGGACTAGCGTGCAAAAACATTCAGTACTTC.

V gene TRBV5-5 combines with J gene TRBJ2-3; D is unresolved. CDR1 is SGHKS and CDR2 is YYEKEE in the germline V gene (reference sequence). This CDR3 is 14 amino acids long. V lost 0 bases, J lost 2 bases, and 7 bases lay in between. The CDR3 spells CASSLGYPTDTQYF. CDR3 nucleotides: TGTGCCAGCAGCTTGGGCTATCCCACAGATACGCAGTATTTT.

The chain is built from TRBV11-3 and TRBJ2-2; D possibly corresponds to TRBD2 (6 bases). CDR3 size: 16 residues. Germline assignment: CDR1 SGHNT and CDR2 YENEEA. V was cut by 2 bases and J by 2 bases, with 12 bases left in between. The CDR3 spells CASSLSAGTNTGELFF. CDR3 in DNA: TGTGCCAGCAGCTTATCAGCAGGGACTAACACCGGGGAGCTGTTTTTT.

This clone was seen a few times. The V and J genes are TRBV11-2 and TRBJ1-5, with D possibly TRBD1 on 5 matching bases. Germline CDR1 and CDR2: SGHAT and FQNNGV. The CDR3 is 13 residues long. Trimming removed 5 bases from V and 6 bases from J, with 11 bases in between. In DNA, the CDR3 is TGTGCCAGCAGCCCCGGGGGGGGTCAGCCCCAGCATTTT. This translates into CASSPGGGQPQHF.

The J gene is TRBJ1-2, the V gene TRBV11-2, with 8 bases lining up with TRBD1. The CDR3 consists of 15 residues. CDR1 is SGHAT and CDR2 is FQNNGV in the germline V gene. J lost 4 bases, V lost 5 bases, and 9 bases had no gene match. CDR3 region: CASSITGTGSYGYTF. CDR3 in DNA: TGTGCCAGCAGCATCACCGGGACAGGAAGCTATGGCTACACCTTC.

Only one count was recorded for this clone. The V and J genes are TRBV5-4 and TRBJ1-1; 10 bases match TRBD1. The CDR3 length is 14 residues. V was pared by 3 bases and J by 5 bases, with 4 bases of the junction left unmatched. Germline assignment: CDR1 SGHNT and CDR2 YYREEE (reference sequence). CDR3 protein: CASSSGQGGTEAFF. The CDR3 bases are TGTGCCAGCAGCTCCGGACAGGGGGGTACTGAAGCTTTCTTT. Based on the CDR3 plus reference TRBV5-4 and TRBJ1-1, the full variable domain is ETGVTQSPTHLIKTRGQQVTLRCSSQSGHNTVSWYQQALGQGPQFIFQYYREEENGRGNFPPRFSGLQFPNYSSELNVNALELDDSALYLCASSSGQGGTEAFFGQGTRLTVV.

This clone is a singleton in its sample. The chain joins TRBV7-8 to TRBJ1-1; D gene ambiguous. Germline V gives CDR1 SGHVS, CDR2 FQNEAQ. The CDR3 extends over 16 amino acids. V shed 5 bases and J shed 4 bases, with 20 bases lying between them. This chain's CDR3 is CASSTNERTPPTEAFF. The CDR3 nucleotides are TGTGCCAGCAGCACCAACGAACGCACTCCGCCCACTGAAGCTTTCTTT. The entire variable domain, with the rest obtained from reference TRBV7-8 and TRBJ1-1, is as follows: GAGVSQSPRYKVAKRGQDVALRCDPISGHVSLFWYQQALGQGPEFLTYFQNEAQLDKSGLPSDRFFAERPEGSVSTLKIQRTQQEDSAVYLCASSTNERTPPTEAFFGQGTRLTVV.

This chain links TRBV7-2 with TRBJ2-7; TRBD2 matches 7 bases. This CDR3 is 16 amino acids long. Germline values: CDR1 SGHTA, CDR2 FQGNSA. V lost 1 base and J lost 3; bases outside the gene matches: 9. CDR3 protein: CASSLGGGGAHYEQYF. For the CDR3, the DNA is TGTGCCAGCAGCTTAGGGGGGGGAGGGGCCCACTACGAGCAGTACTTC.

The chain links TRBV7-6 to TRBJ2-7; weak D call: TRBD2 (5 bases). CDR1 and CDR2 from the germline V gene are SGHVS and FNYEAQ. This CDR3 is built from 15 residues. Trimming left V 1 base short and J 3 bases short, with 13 bases between. CDR3 DNA sequence: TGTGCCAGCAGCTTAGGGGCGGGCAGTTTCTACGAGCAGTACTTC. This codes for CASSLGAGSFYEQYF.

The gene calls are TRBV4-1 and TRBJ1-2; 11 nucleotides align to TRBD1. The CDR3 loop spans 17 amino acids. Losses at the gene ends were 4 bases for V and 3 bases for J; bases not matched to a gene: 10. The germline gives CDR1 MGHRA, CDR2 YSYEKL. CDR3 DNA: TGCGCCAGCAGCCGGTGGACAGGGGGCTACCTTTACTATGGCTACACCTTC. Translated: CASSRWTGGYLYYGYTF.

This clone turned up a few times. The chain has TRBV27 and TRBJ1-2, with D tentatively TRBD1 (6 bases). Trimming took off 5 bases at V and 2 bases at J, with 15 bases between the two ends. Germline CDR1 reads MNHEY; CDR2 reads SMNVEV (reference sequence). The length of the CDR3 is 15 residues. CDR3 region: CASSRTARRNYGYTF. The DNA of the CDR3 is TGTGCCAGCAGTCGGACAGCCCGACGGAACTATGGCTACACCTTC.